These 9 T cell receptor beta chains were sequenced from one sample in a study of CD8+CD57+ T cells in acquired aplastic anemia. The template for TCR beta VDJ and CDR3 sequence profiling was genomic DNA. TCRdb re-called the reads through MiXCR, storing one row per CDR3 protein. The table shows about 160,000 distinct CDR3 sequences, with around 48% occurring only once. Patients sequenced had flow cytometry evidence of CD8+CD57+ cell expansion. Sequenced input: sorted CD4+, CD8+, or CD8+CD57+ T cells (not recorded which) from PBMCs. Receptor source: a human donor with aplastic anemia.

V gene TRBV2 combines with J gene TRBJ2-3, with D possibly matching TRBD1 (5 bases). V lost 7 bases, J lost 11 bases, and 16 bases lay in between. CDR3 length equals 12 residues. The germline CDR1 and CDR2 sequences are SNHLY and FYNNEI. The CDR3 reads CASTFEGDEQYF. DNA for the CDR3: TGTGCCAGCACGTTTGAAGGGGATGAGCAGTATTTT.

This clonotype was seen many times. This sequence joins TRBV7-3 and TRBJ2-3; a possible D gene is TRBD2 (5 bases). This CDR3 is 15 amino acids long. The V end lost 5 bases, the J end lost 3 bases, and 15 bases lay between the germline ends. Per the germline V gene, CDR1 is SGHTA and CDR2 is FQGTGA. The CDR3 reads CASSPGEGGTDTQYF. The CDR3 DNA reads TGTGCCAGCAGCCCGGGTGAGGGTGGGACAGATACGCAGTATTTT.

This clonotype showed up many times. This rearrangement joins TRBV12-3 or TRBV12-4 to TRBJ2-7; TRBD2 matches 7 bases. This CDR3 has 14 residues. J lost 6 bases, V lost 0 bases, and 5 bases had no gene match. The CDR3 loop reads CASSLAGEGSEQYF. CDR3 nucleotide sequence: TGTGCCAGCAGTTTAGCCGGGGAGGGGAGCGAGCAGTACTTC.

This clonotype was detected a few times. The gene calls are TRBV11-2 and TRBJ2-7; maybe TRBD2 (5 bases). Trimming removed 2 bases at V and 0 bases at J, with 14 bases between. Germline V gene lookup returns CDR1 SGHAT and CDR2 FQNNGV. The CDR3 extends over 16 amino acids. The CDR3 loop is CASSLLRGRYSYEQYF. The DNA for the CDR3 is TGTGCCAGCAGCTTACTCCGCGGGCGGTACTCCTACGAGCAGTACTTC. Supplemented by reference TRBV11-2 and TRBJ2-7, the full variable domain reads EAGVAQSPRYKIIEKRQSVAFWCNPISGHATLYWYQQILGQGPKLLIQFQNNGVVDDSQLPKDRFSAERLKGVDSTLKIQPAKLEDSAVYLCASSLLRGRYSYEQYFGPGTRLTVT.

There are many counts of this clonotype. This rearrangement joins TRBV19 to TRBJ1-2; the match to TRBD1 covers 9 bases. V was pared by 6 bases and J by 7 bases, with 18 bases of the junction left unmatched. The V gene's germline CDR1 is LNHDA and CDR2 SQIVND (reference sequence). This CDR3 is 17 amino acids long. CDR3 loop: CASRDLVTGQGIFGYTF. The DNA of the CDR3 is TGTGCCAGTAGAGACTTAGTTACGGGACAGGGAATTTTTGGCTACACCTTC.

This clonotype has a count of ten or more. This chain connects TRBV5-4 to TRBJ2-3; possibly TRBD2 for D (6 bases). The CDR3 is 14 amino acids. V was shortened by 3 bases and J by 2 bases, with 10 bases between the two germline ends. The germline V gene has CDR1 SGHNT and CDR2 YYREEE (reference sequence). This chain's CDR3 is CASSSRGSTDTQYF. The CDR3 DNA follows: TGTGCCAGCAGCTCCCGGGGGTCCACAGATACGCAGTATTTT.

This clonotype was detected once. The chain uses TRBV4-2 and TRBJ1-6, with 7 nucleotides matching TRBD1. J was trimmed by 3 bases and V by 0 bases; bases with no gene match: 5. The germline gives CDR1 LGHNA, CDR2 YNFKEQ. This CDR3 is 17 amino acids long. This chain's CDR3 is CASSQDRGQDYNSPLHF. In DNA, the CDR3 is TGTGCCAGCAGCCAAGATCGCGGACAGGACTATAATTCACCCCTCCACTTT.

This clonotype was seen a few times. Here the CDR3 DNA reads TGCAGTGCTAGGAACCCCTTGGACTTTGGTAATGAAAAACTGTTTTTT. This encodes CSARNPLDFGNEKLFF. J is TRBJ1-4 and V is TRBV20-1; D gene uncertain. CDR1 and CDR2 from the germline V gene are DFQATT and SNEGSKA (reference sequence). V shed 3 bases and J shed 4 bases, with 18 bases lying between them. The CDR3 consists of 16 residues.

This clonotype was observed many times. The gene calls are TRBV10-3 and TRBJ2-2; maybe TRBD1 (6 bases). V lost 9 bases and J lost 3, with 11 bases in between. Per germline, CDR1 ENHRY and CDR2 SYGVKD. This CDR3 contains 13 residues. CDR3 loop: CAIMDRDTGELFF. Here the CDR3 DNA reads TGTGCCATTATGGACAGAGACACCGGGGAGCTGTTTTTT.